This entry lists 29 T cell receptor beta chains sequenced from one sample in a study of Ad26.COV2.S vaccination and SARS-CoV-2 variants. Data came from immunoSEQ multiplex PCR; TCRdb stores just in-frame clones and leaves some out. The sample has approximately 350,000 clones; about four fifths are singletons. Documented treatment: some 19 received Ad26.COV2.S at low or high dose, single or two shots; about 5 received placebo; per-sample allocation not given. Day 63 after the first vaccine or placebo injection was the time point for sampling. Source: peripheral blood, taken in a trial of Ad26.COV2.S vaccine versus placebo. These receptors originate from a person between 18 and 65 years old who received the Ad26.COV2.S COVID-19 vaccine or a placebo.

The chain employs TRBV7-9 and TRBJ1-1; D perhaps matches TRBD1 (5 bases). This CDR3 is 15 amino acids long. Trimming cost V 5 bases and J 1 base, with 14 bases left between them. Germline V lookup: CDR1 SEHNR, CDR2 FQNEAQ (reference sequence). In DNA, the CDR3 is TGTGCCAGCAGCGTTGAGGGGAGGGCGAACACTGAAGCTTTCTTT. As protein: CASSVEGRANTEAFF.

This chain uses TRBV2 with TRBJ1-6; D might be TRBD1 (5 bases). V was pared by 2 bases and J by 7 bases, with 12 bases between. Germline V gene data show CDR1 as SNHLY and CDR2 as FYNNEI. CDR3 size: 15 residues. The CDR3 nucleotides read TGTGCCAGCAGTGAAACGAGGGGAGGCAATTCACCCCTCCACTTT. It is translated as CASSETRGGNSPLHF.

The chain employs TRBV12-5 and TRBJ1-5; the D gene is possibly TRBD1 (6 bases). Between the trimmed V and J ends, which lost 5 bases and 0 bases, there was a span of 8 bases. The CDR3 loop spans 14 amino acids. Germline CDR1 reads LGHNT; CDR2 reads FRNRAP. This CDR3 reads CASGQGNSNQPQHF. In DNA form, the CDR3 reads TGTGCTAGTGGTCAGGGGAATAGCAATCAGCCCCAGCATTTT.

This chain connects TRBV11-2 to TRBJ2-7; the D gene is possibly TRBD1 (5 bases). This CDR3 is built from 13 residues. The germline V and J ends were trimmed by 3 bases and 4 bases, with 10 bases remaining between them. CDR1 and CDR2 from the germline V gene are SGHAT and FQNNGV. The CDR3 loop is CASSFFQGYEQYF. CDR3 nucleotide sequence: TGTGCCAGCAGCTTCTTTCAGGGTTACGAGCAGTACTTC.

The V call is TRBV9, the J call TRBJ1-1; D is uncertain. Germline-derived CDR1 and CDR2 are SGDLS and YYNGEE. The CDR3 is 14 amino acids. The ends were cut back, 0 bases at V and 0 bases at J, with 6 bases in the middle. The CDR3 sequence: CASSVASMNTEAFF. The DNA for the CDR3 is TGTGCCAGCAGCGTAGCCTCTATGAACACTGAAGCTTTCTTT. Based on the CDR3 plus reference TRBV9 and TRBJ1-1, the full variable domain is DSGVTQTPKHLITATGQRVTLRCSPRSGDLSVYWYQQSLDQGLQFLIQYYNGEERAKGNILERFSAQQFPDLHSELNLSSLELGDSALYFCASSVASMNTEAFFGQGTRLTVV.

V gene TRBV20-1 combines with J gene TRBJ1-1, with TRBD1 matching over 7 bases. CDR1 and CDR2 from the germline V gene are DFQATT and SNEGSKA (reference sequence). Losses at the gene ends were 7 bases for V and 7 bases for J; bases not matched to a gene: 6. The CDR3 has 11 amino acids. This CDR3 is CSGGGQGEAFF. In DNA, the CDR3 is TGCAGTGGAGGGGGCCAGGGTGAAGCTTTCTTT.

This clone is a singleton in its sample. The genes are TRBV7-2 and TRBJ1-4, with unresolved D. The CDR3 sequence is 15 residues long. Per germline, CDR1 SGHTA and CDR2 FQGNSA. V was shortened by 1 base and J by 6 bases, with 12 bases between the two germline ends. CDR3 residues: CASSLEGGYYEKLFF. CDR3 bases: TGTGCCAGCAGCTTAGAGGGAGGGTATTATGAAAAACTGTTTTTT.

The rearrangement joins TRBV28 to TRBJ2-7, with D tentatively TRBD2 (6 bases). The CDR3 totals 16 residues. The V end lost 3 bases, the J end lost 3 bases, and 18 bases lay between the germline ends. CDR1 is MDHEN and CDR2 is SYDVKM in the germline V gene. This chain's CDR3 is CASSLEPGLLIYEQYF. CDR3 nucleotides: TGTGCCAGCAGTTTGGAACCGGGACTCCTCATCTACGAGCAGTACTTC.

V usage is TRBV12-3 or TRBV12-4 and J usage is TRBJ2-5; D remains unclear. The germline V and J ends were trimmed by 5 bases and 4 bases, with 8 bases remaining between them. The CDR3 is 12 amino acids. The chain's CDR3 is CASSTQLETQYF. The CDR3 region has the DNA TGTGCCAGCAGTACCCAACTAGAGACCCAGTACTTC.

V and J are TRBV23-1 and TRBJ1-1; the D gene is possibly TRBD1 (6 bases). TRBV23-1 is reported as an ORF; its role is uncertain. The CDR3 is 14 residues long. V shed 0 bases and J shed 7 bases, with 12 bases lying between them. As DNA, the CDR3 is TGCGCCAGCAGTCAATCTGGGACACTTGGTGAAGCTTTCTTT. Residues: CASSQSGTLGEAFF.

The chain has TRBV5-1 and TRBJ2-1; 9 nucleotides match TRBD1. The V and J ends lost 0 bases and 4 bases, in that order; junction bases with no gene match: 5. The CDR3 has 16 amino acids. Germline assignment: CDR1 SGHRS and CDR2 YFSETQ. The CDR3 loop is CASSLDVGTGYNEQFF. The CDR3 nucleotides read TGCGCCAGCAGCTTGGACGTGGGGACAGGGTACAATGAGCAGTTCTTC.

With regard to this clone: The sample holds other DNA sequences that translate to the same CDR3. The chain employs TRBV27 and TRBJ2-3; the D is unclear. With 3 bases removed from V and 1 base from J, the gap between germline ends came to 5 bases. The CDR3 contains 13 residues. CDR1 and CDR2 from the germline V gene are MNHEY and SMNVEV (reference sequence). CDR3 coding DNA: TGTGCCAGCAGTTTGTTAGGCACAGATACGCAGTATTTT. Its protein product is CASSLLGTDTQYF.

The V gene is TRBV3-1 (or the pseudogene TRBV3-2), the J gene TRBJ1-1; D is undetermined. This CDR3 is built from 13 residues. Germline assignment: CDR1 LGHDT and CDR2 YNNKEL (reference sequence). With 2 bases removed from V and 0 bases from J, the gap between germline ends came to 4 bases. CDR3 amino acids: CASSQYLNTEAFF. DNA of the CDR3: TGTGCCAGCAGCCAATATTTGAACACTGAAGCTTTCTTT.

The chain joins TRBV12-3 or TRBV12-4 to TRBJ1-1; D is unclear. This CDR3 has 10 amino acids. Trimming left V 8 bases short and J 5 bases short, with 6 bases between. The CDR3: CASGSTEAFF. The CDR3 DNA sequence: TGTGCCAGCGGGTCTACTGAAGCTTTCTTT.

Points on this clone: With a much larger clone just one base away, this may be a read error. The V and J genes are TRBV6-5 and TRBJ1-5; D gene uncertain. The CDR3 runs to 13 residues. CDR1 is MNHEY, CDR2 SVGAGI, per germline. V lost 4 bases to trimming and J lost 0 bases, with 4 bases between them. The CDR3 region is CASSFDSNQPQHF. The CDR3 coding sequence is TGTGCCAGCAGTTTTGATAGCAATCAGCCCCAGCATTTT.

This rearrangement joins TRBV11-3 to TRBJ1-1; possible D gene TRBD1, 6 bases. The CDR3 has 16 residues. The V end lost 2 bases, the J end lost 0 bases, and 13 bases lay between the germline ends. Germline-derived CDR1 and CDR2 are SGHNT and YENEEA. The CDR3 DNA reads as TGTGCCAGCAGCTTACAGGGGTGGCGGATGAACACTGAAGCTTTCTTT. Translation gives CASSLQGWRMNTEAFF.

This clone was detected only a few times. The rearrangement joins TRBV27 to TRBJ1-6; D is unresolved. V dropped 8 bases and J dropped 0 bases, with 20 bases sitting between them. The CDR3 extends over 18 amino acids. Germline-derived CDR1 and CDR2 are MNHEY and SMNVEV (reference sequence). DNA for the CDR3: TGTGCCAGCCGATCCGGGTCGCCTTTACTCTCCTATAATTCACCCCTCCACTTT. Translated: CASRSGSPLLSYNSPLHF.

The chain recombines TRBV6-6 with TRBJ1-1; D is ambiguous. Trimming took 8 bases from V and 5 from J, leaving 24 bases between them. CDR1 is MNHNY and CDR2 is SVGAGI in the germline V gene (reference sequence). The CDR3 runs to 16 residues. The CDR3, as DNA: TGTGCCAGCCTGAAGTATGAAGGCGCCCCCGGGACTGAAGCTTTCTTT. It yields the protein CASLKYEGAPGTEAFF.

The V gene is TRBV2, the J gene TRBJ1-1; TRBD1 might be the D (5 bases). The CDR3 length is 15 residues. Per the germline V gene, CDR1 is SNHLY and CDR2 is FYNNEI. The germline V and J ends were trimmed by 3 bases and 5 bases, with 16 bases remaining between them. This CDR3 reads CASSDLYGARTEAFF. Here the CDR3 DNA reads TGTGCCAGCAGTGACTTGTACGGGGCGAGGACTGAAGCTTTCTTT.

This sequence joins TRBV4-3 and TRBJ1-6, with TRBD1 matching 7 bases. V trimming: 0 bases; J trimming: 9 bases; junction bases outside the gene matches: 8. CDR1 LGHNA and CDR2 YSLEER come from the germline V gene. CDR3 size: 16 residues. The CDR3 spells CASSQDIAGGVSPLHF. DNA for the CDR3: TGCGCCAGCAGCCAAGATATAGCAGGGGGGGTTTCACCCCTCCACTTT.

The chain recombines TRBV13 with TRBJ2-3, with D maybe TRBD2 (5 bases). Deletions cut 4 bases from V and 2 bases from J, with 13 bases between. Germline V gene lookup returns CDR1 PRHDT and CDR2 FYEKMQ (reference sequence). The CDR3 sequence is 15 residues long. CDR3 protein: CASSSPGKVTDTQYF. The CDR3 region has the DNA TGTGCCAGCAGCTCTCCCGGGAAAGTCACAGATACGCAGTATTTT.

The rearrangement uses TRBV5-1 and TRBJ2-1; tentatively, D is TRBD2 (6 bases). The V end was cut by 4 bases, the J end by 1 base, with 12 bases between. This CDR3 has 15 amino acids. CDR1 SGHRS and CDR2 YFSETQ come from the germline V gene. CDR3 coding DNA: TGCGCCAGCAGCACTAGCTATCGGTCCTACAATGAGCAGTTCTTC. Its translation is CASSTSYRSYNEQFF. Looking up the rest from reference TRBV5-1 and TRBJ2-1 gives the full variable domain: KAGVTQTPRYLIKTRGQQVTLSCSPISGHRSVSWYQQTPGQGLQFLFEYFSETQRNKGNFPGRFSGRQFSNSRSEMNVSTLELGDSALYLCASSTSYRSYNEQFFGPGTRLTVL.

Remarks on this clone: Other DNA variants within this sample encode the same CDR3. The genes are TRBV2 and TRBJ1-1; possibly TRBD1 for D (6 bases). The germline V gene has CDR1 SNHLY and CDR2 FYNNEI. V was shortened by 9 bases and J by 2 bases, with 10 bases between the two germline ends. The CDR3 consists of 12 residues. The CDR3 loop reads CASTGQNTEAFF. For the CDR3, the DNA is TGTGCCAGTACGGGACAAAACACTGAAGCTTTCTTT.

The CDR3 nucleotides read TGTGCCAGCAGTTTGAGGGGCGGGCCGTACCAAGAGACCCAGTACTTC. Its protein is CASSLRGGPYQETQYF. This chain links TRBV27 with TRBJ2-5; D possibly uses TRBD1 or TRBD2 (5 bases each). Trimming took off 3 bases at V and 0 bases at J, with 14 bases between the two ends. The germline gives CDR1 MNHEY, CDR2 SMNVEV (reference sequence). The CDR3 extends over 16 amino acids.

This sequence joins TRBV19 and TRBJ2-7; TRBD1 matches at 7 bases. Per the germline V gene, CDR1 is LNHDA and CDR2 is SQIVND (reference sequence). CDR3 size: 13 residues. The V segment lost 8 bases and the J segment 3 bases; nucleotides outside the gene matches: 7. Here the CDR3 DNA reads TGTGCCAGTCAGACAGGGCCACTCTACGAGCAGTACTTC. It encodes CASQTGPLYEQYF.

The rearrangement joins TRBV19 to TRBJ2-3; 8 bases map to TRBD2. The CDR3 runs 16 residues. V shed 10 bases, J shed 4 bases, and the junction held 16 bases outside the gene matches. The germline gives CDR1 LNHDA, CDR2 SQIVND (reference sequence). The chain's CDR3 is CATKFSRGGRADTQYF. DNA for the CDR3: TGTGCCACCAAATTCAGCCGGGGGGGCCGCGCAGATACGCAGTATTTT.

This chain links TRBV6-2 or TRBV6-3 with TRBJ2-3; the match to TRBD2 covers 8 bases. CDR1 is MNHEY and CDR2 is SVGEGT in the germline V gene. J gave up 2 bases and V 5 bases, and 3 bases lay outside the gene matches. The CDR3 length is 14 residues. The CDR3 DNA reads as TGTGCCAGCAGTCCGGGGGGGATCACAGATACGCAGTATTTT. This codes for CASSPGGITDTQYF.

The genes are TRBV5-1 and TRBJ2-2, with TRBD1 identical over 7 bases. CDR3 length: 16 amino acids. Germline CDR1 reads SGHRS; CDR2 reads YFSETQ. The J segment lost 5 bases and the V segment lost 3 bases, leaving 10 bases of the junction unmatched. The CDR3 bases are TGCGCCAGCAGCTCGCTATACAGGGGATGGACCGGGGAGCTGTTTTTT. It codes for CASSSLYRGWTGELFF.

The CDR3 coding sequence is TGCGCCAGCAGCGAAGGGGGCGGGAGCTCCTACAATGAGCAGTTCTTC. Its translation: CASSEGGGSSYNEQFF. The chain carries TRBV10-1 and TRBJ2-1; D may be TRBD1 or TRBD2 (7 bases each). The CDR3 runs 16 residues. CDR1 and CDR2 (germline): WNHNN, SYGVQD (reference sequence). V shed 6 bases and J shed 0 bases, with 15 bases lying between them.